This record looks at one T cell receptor (beta chain) sequence and its context. Use of 60 Vbeta and 13 Jbeta primers characterized the PCR. TCRdb's table, derived via immunoSEQ multiplex PCR, lists solely in-frame clones and lacks some. Of about 160,000 clones listed, 75% to 85% are singletons. The sample originates from a study of cytomegalovirus exposure and HLA in healthy donors. CDR3 length: 14 residues. From germline, CDR1 is SGHVS and CDR2 FNYEAQ. V lost 5 bases, J lost 8 bases, and 13 bases lay in between. This clonotype was obtained from a man over 45 in good health and CMV-seropositive. This chain joins TRBV7-6 and TRBJ1-6; D perhaps matches TRBD1 (6 bases). Sequencing was performed on PBMCs. The CDR3 DNA reads as TGTGCCAGCAGCCCCCTCTCAGGGGATTCACCCCTCCACTTT. The encoded protein is CASSPLSGDSPLHF. Full variable domain (rest looked up from reference TRBV7-6 and TRBJ1-6): GAGVSQSPRYKVTKRGQDVALRCDPISGHVSLYWYRQALGQGPEFLTYFNYEAQQDKSGLPNDRFSAERPEGSISTLTIQRTEQRDSAMYRCASSPLSGDSPLHFGNGTRLTVT.